This note documents a single TCR beta chain sequence. The data are from a study of blood T cell repertoires in COVID-19. Study-wide background: PBMCs, B-cell-depleted T cells, or T cells were the source of the cDNA or gDNA that made up the material.

The authors' processing: From reference gene primer amplification, estimates of nucleated cell counts were derived. TCRdb keeps only in-frame clones here, not all; method: immunoSEQ multiplex PCR. D and trimming were read from the DNA, whereas the V and J calls and clone size are those reported in that table. The table lists 140,000 to 150,000 clones, just under 80% of them singletons, with around 1.8% in the top ten. CDR3 length: 14 residues. The V end was cut by 1 base, the J end by 2 bases, with 7 bases between. Looked up from germline, CDR1 is SGHDN and CDR2 is FVKESK. The V gene is TRBV14, the J gene TRBJ2-3; D remains unclear. The sequence was obtained from a woman aged 60 to 75 with acute or convalescent COVID-19. The material sequenced was peripheral blood. This chain's CDR3 is CASSQVSVTDTQYF. CDR3 in DNA: TGTGCCAGCAGCCAAGTTTCTGTCACAGATACGCAGTATTTT.